One and the same sample provided the 21 T cell receptor beta chains below, sequenced in a study of shared clonotypes between healthy human individuals. Naive CD8 cells were CD45RO-negative, positively selected for CCR7, excluding terminally differentiated effector memory CD45RA+ cells. Profiling relied on immunoSEQ multiplex PCR, and the TCRdb table lists in-frame clones only, not all of them. The table lists roughly 2.1 million clones, about 93% of them singletons. Sequenced: naive CD8+ T cells from PBMCs. The origin of the receptors is a man between 18 and 29 years old in good health. Some clones in this sample may be carry-over from other donors' samples.

The CDR3 spells CASSFPGGPGGLNEQFF. In DNA form, the CDR3 reads TGTGCCAGCAGTTTTCCCGGTGGCCCCGGCGGTCTCAATGAGCAGTTCTTC. The chain couples TRBV28 to TRBJ2-1; D is uncertain. This CDR3 has 17 residues. CDR1 and CDR2 from the germline V gene are MDHEN and SYDVKM. V lost 3 bases, J lost 6 bases, and 21 bases lay in between.

The chain carries TRBV27 and TRBJ1-1; TRBD1 aligns across 11 bases. The trim removed 5 bases at V and 5 bases at J, leaving 16 bases unmatched. Germline lookup yields CDR1 MNHEY and CDR2 SMNVEV (reference sequence). CDR3 length: 18 amino acids. The CDR3 protein is CASSKIVGTGGVGTEAFF. DNA for the CDR3: TGTGCCAGCAGTAAGATAGTTGGGACAGGGGGGGTAGGGACTGAAGCTTTCTTT.

CDR3 DNA sequence: TGTGCCAGCAGTTCCACCCCGCCTGGACAGTCCGCAGATACGCAGTATTTT. The encoded protein is CASSSTPPGQSADTQYF. V is TRBV27 and J is TRBJ2-3; D might be TRBD1 (6 bases). V was pared by 4 bases and J by 4 bases, with 21 bases between. CDR1 and CDR2 (germline): MNHEY, SMNVEV (reference sequence). This CDR3 has 17 amino acids.

The chain links TRBV7-9 to TRBJ2-7, with 10 bases identical to TRBD1. V shed 6 bases, J shed 2 bases, and the junction held 10 bases outside the gene matches. Germline CDR1 SEHNR, CDR2 FQNEAQ (reference sequence). This CDR3 is 16 amino acids long. The CDR3 sequence is CASSPSGQGVTYEQYF. The CDR3 DNA sequence: TGTGCCAGCAGTCCTAGCGGACAGGGGGTAACCTACGAGCAGTACTTC. The full variable domain, rest sourced from reference TRBV7-9 and TRBJ2-7, is DTGVSQNPRHKITKRGQNVTFRCDPISEHNRLYWYRQTLGQGPEFLTYFQNEAQLEKSRLLSDRFSAERPKGSFSTLEIQRTEQGDSAMYLCASSPSGQGVTYEQYFGPGTRLTVT.

The rearrangement joins TRBV28 to TRBJ2-7; a possible D gene is TRBD2 (5 bases). The germline gives CDR1 MDHEN, CDR2 SYDVKM. The CDR3 sequence is 13 residues long. V was pared by 7 bases and J by 2 bases, with 12 bases between. In DNA, the CDR3 is TGTGCCAGCAAAGCGGACTCCACCTACGAGCAGTACTTC. Translation gives CASKADSTYEQYF. Full variable domain (missing parts from reference TRBV28 and TRBJ2-7): DVKVTQSSRYLVKRTGEKVFLECVQDMDHENMFWYRQDPGLGLRLIYFSYDVKMKEKGDIPEGYSVSREKKERFSLILESASTNQTSMYLCASKADSTYEQYFGPGTRLTVT.

This clone appeared a single time. The chain recombines TRBV11-2 with TRBJ2-1, with D tentatively TRBD2 (5 bases). The germline V gene has CDR1 SGHAT and CDR2 FQNNGV. The CDR3 consists of 16 residues. V gave up 1 base and J gave up 5 bases, with 15 bases separating them. CDR3 in amino acids: CASSLVVGVWDNEQFF. CDR3 sequence (DNA): TGTGCCAGCAGCTTAGTTGTGGGAGTCTGGGACAATGAGCAGTTCTTC.

The rearrangement joins TRBV5-1 to TRBJ1-1; the D is unclear. The CDR3 loop spans 14 amino acids. V was cut by 4 bases and J by 5 bases, with 15 bases left in between. Germline CDR1 SGHRS, CDR2 YFSETQ. Here the CDR3 DNA reads TGCGCCAGCAGCCCCGGCGGGCAGAAGACTGAAGCTTTCTTT. It encodes CASSPGGQKTEAFF.

The table lists this clone with a count of one. The chain links TRBV6-5 to TRBJ2-1; 8 bases align to TRBD1. The CDR3 is made up of 16 amino acids. Trimming at V came to 1 base and at J to 7 bases, leaving 9 bases not matched to a gene. Germline values: CDR1 MNHEY, CDR2 SVGAGI. In DNA, the CDR3 is TGTGCCAGCAGTTACTACAGGGGGAAGTCATTTAATGAGCAGTTCTTC. Its protein product is CASSYYRGKSFNEQFF.

In regard to this clone: Other nucleotide sequences from this sample produce the same CDR3. J is TRBJ2-7 and V is TRBV27, with a tentative D call TRBD2 (6 bases). This CDR3 comprises 14 residues. Per germline, CDR1 MNHEY and CDR2 SMNVEV (reference sequence). V lost 5 bases to trimming and J lost 0 bases, with 11 bases between them. The CDR3 DNA sequence: TGTGCCAGCAGTCTGCGCGGGGCCTCCTACGAGCAGTACTTC. Amino acid sequence: CASSLRGASYEQYF.

V gene TRBV7-6 combines with J gene TRBJ2-5; TRBD2 agrees at 13 bases. J lost 5 bases, V lost 3 bases, and 6 bases had no gene match. The length of the CDR3 is 16 residues. The germline V gene has CDR1 SGHVS and CDR2 FNYEAQ. This CDR3 is CASSFTSGRALETQYF. The CDR3 DNA follows: TGTGCCAGCAGCTTTACTAGCGGGAGGGCCTTGGAGACCCAGTACTTC.

Concerning this clone: The same CDR3 arises from other DNA sequences in this sample as well. The gene calls are TRBV7-9 and TRBJ2-2, with D uncertain. V lost 5 bases and J lost 4, with 8 bases in between. Germline V gene sequence: CDR1 SEHNR, CDR2 FQNEAQ (reference sequence). The CDR3 loop spans 13 amino acids. CDR3 DNA: TGTGCCAGCAGCCCCCTGGGCACCGGGGAGCTGTTTTTT. Protein product: CASSPLGTGELFF.

The gene calls are TRBV7-2 and TRBJ2-4; the match to TRBD1 covers 8 bases. Looked up from germline, CDR1 is SGHTA and CDR2 is FQGNSA. V was pared by 1 base and J by 6 bases, with 5 bases of the junction left unmatched. The CDR3 loop spans 15 amino acids. Here the CDR3 DNA reads TGTGCCAGCAGCTTAGGTCAGGGGGCCGTAAACATTCAGTACTTC. Protein: CASSLGQGAVNIQYF.

Details on this clone: This sample includes further DNA sequences coding for the same CDR3. V usage is TRBV7-9 and J usage is TRBJ2-7, with D possibly matching TRBD2 (6 bases). V lost 5 bases and J lost 6, with 11 bases in between. Per germline, CDR1 SEHNR and CDR2 FQNEAQ (reference sequence). The CDR3 covers 12 residues. CDR3 in amino acids: CASSPSGGEQYF. The CDR3, as DNA: TGTGCCAGCAGCCCATCCGGGGGCGAGCAGTACTTC.

This chain connects TRBV6-5 to TRBJ2-7; D uncertain. The V end lost 3 bases, the J end lost 5 bases, and 14 bases lay between the germline ends. Germline V gene data show CDR1 as MNHEY and CDR2 as SVGAGI. The CDR3 spans 14 residues. CDR3 bases: TGTGCCAGCAGTTATTATCCCCGGGCCCACGAGCAGTACTTC. This translates into CASSYYPRAHEQYF.

CDR3 nucleotide sequence: TGCGCCAGCAGCTTGGGGACCTTGCCGAGCACAGATACGCAGTATTTT. Translating gives CASSLGTLPSTDTQYF. The V gene is TRBV5-1, the J gene TRBJ2-3; no clear D gene. Deletions cut 0 bases from V and 0 bases from J, with 11 bases between. Germline V lookup: CDR1 SGHRS, CDR2 YFSETQ. The CDR3 spans 16 residues.

This chain joins TRBV27 and TRBJ2-7; 10 bases align to TRBD2. V lost 2 bases to trimming and J lost 6 bases; unmatched junction nucleotides: 10. CDR1 is MNHEY and CDR2 is SMNVEV in the germline V gene (reference sequence). CDR3 length: 16 residues. This chain's CDR3 is CASSLILAGGSSEQYF. In DNA form, the CDR3 reads TGTGCCAGCAGTTTAATTTTAGCGGGAGGCTCGAGCGAGCAGTACTTC.

The chain joins TRBV28 to TRBJ1-1; 8 bases map to TRBD1. Trimming cost V 6 bases and J 4 bases; bases outside gene matches: 10. Germline CDR1 reads MDHEN; CDR2 reads SYDVKM. This CDR3 is built from 15 residues. CDR3 sequence: CASSHRGGGFTEAFF. CDR3 coding DNA: TGTGCCAGCAGCCACAGGGGGGGTGGGTTCACTGAAGCTTTCTTT. Combining the CDR3 with reference TRBV28 and TRBJ1-1 gives the whole variable domain DVKVTQSSRYLVKRTGEKVFLECVQDMDHENMFWYRQDPGLGLRLIYFSYDVKMKEKGDIPEGYSVSREKKERFSLILESASTNQTSMYLCASSHRGGGFTEAFFGQGTRLTVV.

The chain combines TRBV28 with TRBJ2-5, with D tentatively TRBD2 (5 bases). Germline V CDR1 and CDR2: MDHEN, SYDVKM. CDR3 length: 16 amino acids. Between the trimmed V and J ends, which lost 5 bases and 5 bases, there was a span of 21 bases. The CDR3 DNA reads TGTGCCAGCAGTCTCCCACCCGGGGAGTTAGGCGAGACCCAGTACTTC. It yields the protein CASSLPPGELGETQYF.

The count of this clone is one. This sample also contains other DNA sequences that code for the same CDR3. The rearrangement uses TRBV27 and TRBJ2-2, with no clear D. The CDR3 covers 13 residues. Germline lookup yields CDR1 MNHEY and CDR2 SMNVEV (reference sequence). V was cut by 2 bases and J by 4 bases, with 5 bases left in between. CDR3 region: CASSLGSTGELFF. CDR3 in DNA: TGTGCCAGCAGTTTAGGGTCCACCGGGGAGCTGTTTTTT.

The genes are TRBV11-2 and TRBJ2-7, with 12 bases matching TRBD1. CDR3 length equals 15 residues. CDR1 and CDR2 from the germline V gene are SGHAT and FQNNGV. The J segment lost 6 bases and the V segment lost 3 bases, leaving 6 bases of the junction unmatched. CDR3 DNA: TGTGCCAGCAGCTTCGGGACAGGGGGCTTTGGCGAGCAGTACTTC. This translates into CASSFGTGGFGEQYF.

The chain couples TRBV28 to TRBJ2-7; unclear D gene. Germline loops: CDR1 MDHEN, CDR2 SYDVKM. Deletions cut 7 bases from V and 0 bases from J, with 22 bases between. The CDR3 is 17 residues long. CDR3 protein: CASTSPRVTRTSYEQYF. CDR3 DNA sequence: TGTGCCAGCACTTCGCCCCGAGTGACACGGACCTCCTACGAGCAGTACTTC.